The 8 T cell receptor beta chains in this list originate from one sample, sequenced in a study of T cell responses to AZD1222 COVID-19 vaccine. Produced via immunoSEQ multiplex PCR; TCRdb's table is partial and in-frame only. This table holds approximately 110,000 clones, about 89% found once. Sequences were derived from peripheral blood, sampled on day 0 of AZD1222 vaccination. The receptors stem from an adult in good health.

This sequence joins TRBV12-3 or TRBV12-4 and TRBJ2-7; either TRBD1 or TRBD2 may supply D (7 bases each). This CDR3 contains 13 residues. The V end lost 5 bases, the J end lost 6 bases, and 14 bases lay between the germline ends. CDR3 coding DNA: TGTGCCAGCAGTCTTGGGGAGGGGGCCGAGCAGTACTTC. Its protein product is CASSLGEGAEQYF.

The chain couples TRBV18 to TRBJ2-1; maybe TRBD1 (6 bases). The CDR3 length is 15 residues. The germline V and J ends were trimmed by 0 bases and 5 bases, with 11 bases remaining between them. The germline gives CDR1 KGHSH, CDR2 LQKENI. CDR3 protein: CASSPPWQGNNEQFF. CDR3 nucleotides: TGTGCCAGCTCACCACCGTGGCAGGGGAACAATGAGCAGTTCTTC.

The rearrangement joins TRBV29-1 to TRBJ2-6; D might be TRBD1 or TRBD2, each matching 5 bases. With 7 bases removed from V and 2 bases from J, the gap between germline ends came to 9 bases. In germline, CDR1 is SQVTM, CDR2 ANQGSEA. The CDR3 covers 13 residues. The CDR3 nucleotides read TGCAGCGCCTCGGGGCCTGGGGCCAACGTCCTGACTTTC. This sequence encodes CSASGPGANVLTF.

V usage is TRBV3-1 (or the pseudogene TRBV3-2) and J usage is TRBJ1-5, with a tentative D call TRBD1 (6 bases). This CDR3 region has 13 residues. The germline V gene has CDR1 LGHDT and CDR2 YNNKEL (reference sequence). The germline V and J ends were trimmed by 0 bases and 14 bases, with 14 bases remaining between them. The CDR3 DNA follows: TGTGCCAGCAGCCAAGATCCAGCGGGACAAAAGCATTTT. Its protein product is CASSQDPAGQKHF.

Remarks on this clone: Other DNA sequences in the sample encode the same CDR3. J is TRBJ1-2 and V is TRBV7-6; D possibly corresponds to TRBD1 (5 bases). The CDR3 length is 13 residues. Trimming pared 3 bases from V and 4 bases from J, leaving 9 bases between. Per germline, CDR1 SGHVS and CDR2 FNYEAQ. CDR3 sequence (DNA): TGTGCCAGCAGCTTTCCTGGGGGCTATGGCTACACCTTC. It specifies CASSFPGGYGYTF.

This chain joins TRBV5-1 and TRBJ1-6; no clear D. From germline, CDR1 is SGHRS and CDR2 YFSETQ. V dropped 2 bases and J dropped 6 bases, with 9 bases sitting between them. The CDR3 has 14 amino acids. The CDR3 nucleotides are TGCGCCAGCAGCTTAGAGAGCCGTAATTCACCCCTCCACTTT. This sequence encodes CASSLESRNSPLHF.

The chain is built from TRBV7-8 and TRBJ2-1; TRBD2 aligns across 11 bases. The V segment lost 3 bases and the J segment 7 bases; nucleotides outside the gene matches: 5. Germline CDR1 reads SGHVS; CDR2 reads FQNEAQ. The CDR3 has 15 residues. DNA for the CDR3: TGTGCCAGCAGCTTTACTAGCGGGGGAGGGAATGAGCAGTTCTTC. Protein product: CASSFTSGGGNEQFF. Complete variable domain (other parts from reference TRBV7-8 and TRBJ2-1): GAGVSQSPRYKVAKRGQDVALRCDPISGHVSLFWYQQALGQGPEFLTYFQNEAQLDKSGLPSDRFFAERPEGSVSTLKIQRTQQEDSAVYLCASSFTSGGGNEQFFGPGTRLTVL.

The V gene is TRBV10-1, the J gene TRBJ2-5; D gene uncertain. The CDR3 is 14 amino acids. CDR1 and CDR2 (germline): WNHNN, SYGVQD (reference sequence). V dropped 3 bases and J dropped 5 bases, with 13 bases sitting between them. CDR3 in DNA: TGCGCCAGCAGTGATGGACCTCCATCCGAGACCCAGTACTTC. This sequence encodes CASSDGPPSETQYF.